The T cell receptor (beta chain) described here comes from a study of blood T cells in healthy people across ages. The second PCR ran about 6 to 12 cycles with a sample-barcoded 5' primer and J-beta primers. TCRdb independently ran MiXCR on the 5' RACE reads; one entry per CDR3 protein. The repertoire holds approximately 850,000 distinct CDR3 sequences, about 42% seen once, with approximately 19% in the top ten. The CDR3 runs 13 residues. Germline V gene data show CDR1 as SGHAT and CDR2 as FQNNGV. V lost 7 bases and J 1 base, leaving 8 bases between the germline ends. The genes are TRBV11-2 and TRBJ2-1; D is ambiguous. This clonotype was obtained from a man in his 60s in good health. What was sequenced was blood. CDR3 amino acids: CASIPTSYNEQFF. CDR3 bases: TGTGCCAGCATTCCAACTTCCTACAATGAGCAGTTCTTC.